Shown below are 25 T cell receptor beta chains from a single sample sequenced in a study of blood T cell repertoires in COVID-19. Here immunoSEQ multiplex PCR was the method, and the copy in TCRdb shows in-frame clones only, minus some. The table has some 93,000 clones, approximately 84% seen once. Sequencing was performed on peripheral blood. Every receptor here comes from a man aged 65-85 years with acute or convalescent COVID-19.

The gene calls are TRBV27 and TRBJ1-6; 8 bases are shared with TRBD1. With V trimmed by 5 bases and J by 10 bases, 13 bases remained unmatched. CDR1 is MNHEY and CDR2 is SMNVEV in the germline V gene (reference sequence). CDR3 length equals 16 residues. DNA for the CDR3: TGTGCCAGCAGTGAGCACCAGGGGGCGCCTGGATCACCCCTCCACTTT. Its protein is CASSEHQGAPGSPLHF.

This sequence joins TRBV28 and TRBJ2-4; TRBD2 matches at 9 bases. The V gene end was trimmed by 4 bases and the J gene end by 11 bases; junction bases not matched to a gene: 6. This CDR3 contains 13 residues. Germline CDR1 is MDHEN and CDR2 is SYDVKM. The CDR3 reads CASSSGTSTLQYF. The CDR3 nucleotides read TGTGCCAGCAGTTCTGGGACTAGCACCCTTCAGTACTTC. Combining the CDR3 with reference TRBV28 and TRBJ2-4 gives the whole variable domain DVKVTQSSRYLVKRTGEKVFLECVQDMDHENMFWYRQDPGLGLRLIYFSYDVKMKEKGDIPEGYSVSREKKERFSLILESASTNQTSMYLCASSSGTSTLQYFGAGTRLSVL.

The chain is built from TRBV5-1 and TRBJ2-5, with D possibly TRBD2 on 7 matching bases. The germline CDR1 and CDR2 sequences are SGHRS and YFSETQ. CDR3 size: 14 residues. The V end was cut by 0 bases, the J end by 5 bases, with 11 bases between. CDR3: CASSLEGGGETQYF. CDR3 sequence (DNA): TGCGCCAGCAGCTTGGAGGGCGGGGGCGAGACCCAGTACTTC.

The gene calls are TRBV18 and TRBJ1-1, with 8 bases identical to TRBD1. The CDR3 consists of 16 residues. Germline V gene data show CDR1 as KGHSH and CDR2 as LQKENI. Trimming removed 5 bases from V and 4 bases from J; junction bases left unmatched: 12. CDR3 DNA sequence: TGTGCCAGCTCAAGAAGCCAGGGGGCGCGAAGCACTGAAGCTTTCTTT. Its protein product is CASSRSQGARSTEAFF.

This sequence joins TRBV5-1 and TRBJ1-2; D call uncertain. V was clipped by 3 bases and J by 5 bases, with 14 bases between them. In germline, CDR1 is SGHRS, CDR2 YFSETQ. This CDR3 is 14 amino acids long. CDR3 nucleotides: TGCGCCAGCAGCTCCTACGATGATCTGTATGGCTACACCTTC. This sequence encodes CASSSYDDLYGYTF.

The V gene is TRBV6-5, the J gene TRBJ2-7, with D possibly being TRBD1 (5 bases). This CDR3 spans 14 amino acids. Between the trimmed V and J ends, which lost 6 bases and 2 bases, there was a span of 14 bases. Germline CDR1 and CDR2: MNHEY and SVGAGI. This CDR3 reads CASSPGDRTYEQYF. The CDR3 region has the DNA TGTGCCAGCAGCCCCGGAGACAGAACCTACGAGCAGTACTTC.

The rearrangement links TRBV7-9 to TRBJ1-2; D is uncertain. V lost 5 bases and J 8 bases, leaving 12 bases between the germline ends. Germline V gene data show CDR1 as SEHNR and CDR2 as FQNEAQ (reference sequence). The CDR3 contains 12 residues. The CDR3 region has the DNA TGTGCCAGCAGCCTACTGGACTGGGGCTACACCTTC. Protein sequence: CASSLLDWGYTF.

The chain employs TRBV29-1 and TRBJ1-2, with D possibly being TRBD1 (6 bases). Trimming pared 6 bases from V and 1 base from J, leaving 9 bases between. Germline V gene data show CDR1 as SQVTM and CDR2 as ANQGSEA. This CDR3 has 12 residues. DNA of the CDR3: TGCAGCGTCCGGACAGATAACTATGGCTACACCTTC. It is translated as CSVRTDNYGYTF.

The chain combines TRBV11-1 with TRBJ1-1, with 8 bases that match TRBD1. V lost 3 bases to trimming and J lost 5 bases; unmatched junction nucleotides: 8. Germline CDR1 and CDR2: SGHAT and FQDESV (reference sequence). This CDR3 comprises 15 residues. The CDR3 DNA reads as TGTGCCAGCAGCTTCCGACAGGGGAGTGGTACTGAAGCTTTCTTT. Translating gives CASSFRQGSGTEAFF.

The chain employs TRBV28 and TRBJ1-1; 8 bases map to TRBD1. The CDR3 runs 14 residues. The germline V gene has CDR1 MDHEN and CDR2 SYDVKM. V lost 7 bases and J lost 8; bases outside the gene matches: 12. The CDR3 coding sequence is TGTGCCAGCACCCGATCGGGCCAGGGGGCAGAAGCTTTCTTT. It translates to CASTRSGQGAEAFF.

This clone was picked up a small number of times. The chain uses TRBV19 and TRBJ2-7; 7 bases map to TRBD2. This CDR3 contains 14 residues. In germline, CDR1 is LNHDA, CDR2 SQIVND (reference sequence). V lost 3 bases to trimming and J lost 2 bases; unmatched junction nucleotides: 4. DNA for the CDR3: TGTGCCAGTAGTATCGCGGGGAGGGCCTACGAGCAGTACTTC. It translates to CASSIAGRAYEQYF. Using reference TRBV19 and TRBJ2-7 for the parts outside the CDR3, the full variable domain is DGGITQSPKYLFRKEGQNVTLSCEQNLNHDAMYWYRQDPGQGLRLIYYSQIVNDFQKGDIAEGYSVSREKKESFPLTVTSAQKNPTAFYLCASSIAGRAYEQYFGPGTRLTVT.

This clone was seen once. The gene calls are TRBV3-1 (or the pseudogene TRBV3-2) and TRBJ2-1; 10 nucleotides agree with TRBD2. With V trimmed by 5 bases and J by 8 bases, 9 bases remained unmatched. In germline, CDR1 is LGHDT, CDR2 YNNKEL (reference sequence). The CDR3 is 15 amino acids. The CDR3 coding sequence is TGTGCCAGCAGCGAAACTAGCGGGATAAACGATGAGCAGTTCTTC. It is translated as CASSETSGINDEQFF.

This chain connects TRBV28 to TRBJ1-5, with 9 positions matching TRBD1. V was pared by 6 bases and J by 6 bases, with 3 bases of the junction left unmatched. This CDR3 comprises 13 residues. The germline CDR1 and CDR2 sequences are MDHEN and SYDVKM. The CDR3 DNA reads TGTGCCAGCAGCGGACAGGGGAGTCAGCCCCAGCATTTT. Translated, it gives CASSGQGSQPQHF.

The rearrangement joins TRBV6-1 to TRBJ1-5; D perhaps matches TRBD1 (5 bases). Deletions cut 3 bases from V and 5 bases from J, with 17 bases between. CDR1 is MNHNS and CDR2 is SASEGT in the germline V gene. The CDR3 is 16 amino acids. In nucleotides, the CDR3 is TGTGCCAGCAGTGACAGGGTAGAAAGACGCGATCAGCCCCAGCATTTT. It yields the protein CASSDRVERRDQPQHF.

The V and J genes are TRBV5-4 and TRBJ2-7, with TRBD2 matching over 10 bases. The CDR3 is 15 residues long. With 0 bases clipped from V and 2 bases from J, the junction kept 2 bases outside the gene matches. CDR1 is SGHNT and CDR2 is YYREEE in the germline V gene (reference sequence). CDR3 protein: CASSLGLAGAYEQYF. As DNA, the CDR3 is TGTGCCAGCAGCTTGGGTCTAGCGGGAGCCTACGAGCAGTACTTC.

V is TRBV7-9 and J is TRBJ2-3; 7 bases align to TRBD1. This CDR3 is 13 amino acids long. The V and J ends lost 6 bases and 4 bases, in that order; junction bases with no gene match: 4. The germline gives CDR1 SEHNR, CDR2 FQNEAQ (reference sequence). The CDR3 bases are TGTGCCAGCAGTTATGGGACAGCAGATACGCAGTATTTT. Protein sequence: CASSYGTADTQYF.

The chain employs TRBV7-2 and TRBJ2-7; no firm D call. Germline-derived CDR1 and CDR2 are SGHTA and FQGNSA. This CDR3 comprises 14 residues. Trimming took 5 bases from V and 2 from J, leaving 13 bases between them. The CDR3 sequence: CASSLGISAYEQYF. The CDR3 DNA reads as TGTGCCAGCAGCCTCGGTATCAGCGCCTACGAGCAGTACTTC.

The CDR3 sequence is CGARRGPSYNEQFF. The CDR3 coding sequence is TGCGGGGCCCGCAGGGGGCCCTCCTACAATGAGCAGTTCTTC. The rearrangement uses TRBV29-1 and TRBJ2-1, with 8 nucleotides matching TRBD1. Germline assignment: CDR1 SQVTM and CDR2 ANQGSEA. The CDR3 extends over 14 amino acids.

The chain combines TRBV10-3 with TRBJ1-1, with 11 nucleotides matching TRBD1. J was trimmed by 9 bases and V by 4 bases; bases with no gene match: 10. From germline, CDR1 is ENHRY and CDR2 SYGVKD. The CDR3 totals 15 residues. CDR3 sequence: CAISGDRGASGQAFF. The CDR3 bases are TGTGCCATCAGTGGGGACAGGGGGGCATCCGGCCAAGCTTTCTTT.

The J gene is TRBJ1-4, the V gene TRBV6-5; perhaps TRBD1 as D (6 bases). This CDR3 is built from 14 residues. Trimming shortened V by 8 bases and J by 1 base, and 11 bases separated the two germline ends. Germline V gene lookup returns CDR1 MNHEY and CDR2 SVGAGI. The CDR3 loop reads CASGEGGTNEKLFF. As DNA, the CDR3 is TGTGCCAGCGGGGAGGGGGGAACTAATGAAAAACTGTTTTTT.

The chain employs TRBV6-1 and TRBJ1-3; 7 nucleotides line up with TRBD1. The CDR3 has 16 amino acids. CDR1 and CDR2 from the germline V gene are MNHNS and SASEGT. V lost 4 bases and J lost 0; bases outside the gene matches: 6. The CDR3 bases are TGTGCCAGCAGTGTTCAGACAGGGAGCTCTGGAAACACCATATATTTT. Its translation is CASSVQTGSSGNTIYF.

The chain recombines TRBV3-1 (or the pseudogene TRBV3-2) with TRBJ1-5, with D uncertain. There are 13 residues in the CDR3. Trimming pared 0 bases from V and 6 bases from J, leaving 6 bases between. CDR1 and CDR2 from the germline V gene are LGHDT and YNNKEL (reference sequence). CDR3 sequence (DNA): TGTGCCAGCAGCCAAGACGAGGGTCAGCCCCAGCATTTT. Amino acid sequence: CASSQDEGQPQHF.

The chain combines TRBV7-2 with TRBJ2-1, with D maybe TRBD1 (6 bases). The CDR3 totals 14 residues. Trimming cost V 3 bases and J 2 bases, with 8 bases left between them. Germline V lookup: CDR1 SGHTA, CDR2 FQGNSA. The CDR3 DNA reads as TGTGCCAGCAGCTTCACAGGGACCTACAATGAGCAGTTCTTC. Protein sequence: CASSFTGTYNEQFF.

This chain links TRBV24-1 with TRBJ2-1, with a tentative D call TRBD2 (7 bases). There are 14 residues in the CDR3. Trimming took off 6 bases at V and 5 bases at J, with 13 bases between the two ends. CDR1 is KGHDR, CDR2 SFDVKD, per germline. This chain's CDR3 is CATSPGGPNNEQFF. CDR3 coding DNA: TGTGCCACCAGTCCGGGGGGCCCTAACAATGAGCAGTTCTTC.

The CDR3 DNA reads as TGTGCCAGCTCACCACGGGACAGGGACCTCTATGGCTACACCTTC. It translates to CASSPRDRDLYGYTF. The chain carries TRBV18 and TRBJ1-2, with 9 bases lining up with TRBD1. This CDR3 has 15 residues. V was pared by 1 base and J by 4 bases, with 4 bases of the junction left unmatched. CDR1 is KGHSH and CDR2 is LQKENI in the germline V gene.